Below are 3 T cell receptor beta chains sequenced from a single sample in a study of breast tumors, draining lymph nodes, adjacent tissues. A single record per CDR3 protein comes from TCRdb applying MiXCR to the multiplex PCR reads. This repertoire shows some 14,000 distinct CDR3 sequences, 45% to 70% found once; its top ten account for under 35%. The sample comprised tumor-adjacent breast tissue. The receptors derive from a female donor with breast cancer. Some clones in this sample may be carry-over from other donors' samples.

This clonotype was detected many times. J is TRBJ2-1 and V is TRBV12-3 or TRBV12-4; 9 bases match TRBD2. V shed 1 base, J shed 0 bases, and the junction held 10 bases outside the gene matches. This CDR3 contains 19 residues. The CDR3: CASSLEDDVRGGSYNEQFF. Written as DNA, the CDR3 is TGTGCCAGCAGTTTAGAGGATGATGTGCGGGGGGGCTCCTACAATGAGCAGTTCTTC.

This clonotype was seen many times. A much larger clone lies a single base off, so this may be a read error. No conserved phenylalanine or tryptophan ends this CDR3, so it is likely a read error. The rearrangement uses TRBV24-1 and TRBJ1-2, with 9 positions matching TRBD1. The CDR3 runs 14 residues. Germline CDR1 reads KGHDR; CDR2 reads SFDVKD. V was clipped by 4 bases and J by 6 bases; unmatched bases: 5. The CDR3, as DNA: TGTGCCACCAGTGAGGCGGACAGGGGTGATGGCTACACCCTC. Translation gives CATSEADRGDGYTL.

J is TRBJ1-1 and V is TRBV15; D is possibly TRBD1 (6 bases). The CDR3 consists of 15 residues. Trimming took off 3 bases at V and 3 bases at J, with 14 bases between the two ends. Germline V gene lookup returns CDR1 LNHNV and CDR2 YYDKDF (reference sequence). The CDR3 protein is CATSRGTRTDTEAFF. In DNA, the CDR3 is TGTGCCACCAGCAGGGGGACACGGACGGACACTGAAGCTTTCTTT. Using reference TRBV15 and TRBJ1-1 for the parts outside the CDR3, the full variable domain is DAMVIQNPRYQVTQFGKPVTLSCSQTLNHNVMYWYQQKSSQAPKLLFHYYDKDFNNEADTPDNFQSRRPNTSFCFLDIRSPGLGDTAMYLCATSRGTRTDTEAFFGQGTRLTVV.